This entry features one TCR beta chain sequence. These data are taken from a study of PD-L1 blockade in urothelial cancer. Produced via immunoSEQ multiplex PCR; TCRdb's table is partial and in-frame only. The table records about 70,000 clones, around four fifths of them present only once. There were between 1 and 8 samples from each patient, taken pretreatment and on-treatment. With 0 bases clipped from V and 15 bases from J, the junction kept 2 bases outside the gene matches. CDR1 is SGHDT and CDR2 is YYEEEE in the germline V gene. The CDR3 runs 13 residues. The clonotype was recovered from a man between 65 and 85 years old with urothelial cancer. J is TRBJ2-1 and V is TRBV5-6, with 14 bases lining up with TRBD2. This sample comprised PBMCs, obtained around atezolizumab (anti-PD-L1) treatment. The CDR3 is CASSLGTSGRLFF. The CDR3 region has the DNA TGTGCCAGCAGCTTGGGGACTAGCGGGAGGCTGTTCTTC.